This T cell receptor beta chain was sequenced for a study of blood T cell repertoires in COVID-19. Background on the study: Collection of acute and convalescent COVID-19 samples took place in the United States, Italy and Spain. Sample material is recorded as cDNA or gDNA derived from T cells, B-cell-depleted T cells, or PBMCs.

V was cut by 1 base and J by 0 bases, with 8 bases left in between. This CDR3 has 16 residues. Germline-derived CDR1 and CDR2 are SGHKS and YYEKEE (reference sequence). Methods used by the authors: Estimates of nucleated cell counts were drawn from the amplification of reference gene primers. The method was immunoSEQ multiplex PCR; TCRdb's version includes in-frame clones alone and lacks a portion of them. V and J calls plus clone size are reproduced from that table; the DNA served to infer D and trimming. Among approximately 49,000 clones listed, nearly 90% were seen once. Source material: peripheral blood. V usage is TRBV5-5 and J usage is TRBJ2-6, with a tentative D call TRBD2 (6 bases). The clonotype originates from a man over 45 with active COVID-19. CDR3 amino acids: CASSLRGSSGANVLTF. The CDR3, as DNA: TGTGCCAGCAGCTTGCGGGGGAGCTCTGGGGCCAACGTCCTGACTTTC.